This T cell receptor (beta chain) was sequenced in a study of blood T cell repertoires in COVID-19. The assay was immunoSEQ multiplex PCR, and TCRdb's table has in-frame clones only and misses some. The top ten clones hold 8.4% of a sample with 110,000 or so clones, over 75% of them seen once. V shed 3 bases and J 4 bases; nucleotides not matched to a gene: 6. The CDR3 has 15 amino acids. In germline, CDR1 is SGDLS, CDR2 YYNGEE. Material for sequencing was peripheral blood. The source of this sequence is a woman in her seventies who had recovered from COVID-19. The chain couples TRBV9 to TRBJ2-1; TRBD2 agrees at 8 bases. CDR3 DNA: TGTGCCAGCAGCGCCGGGGGGGGCTGGTACAATGAGCAGTTCTTC. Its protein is CASSAGGGWYNEQFF.